This TCR beta chain was sequenced in a study of T cells in Graves' hyperthyroidism and ophthalmopathy. This CDR3 comprises 12 residues. The germline V gene has CDR1 SNHLY and CDR2 FYNNEI. The V gene lost 7 bases and the J gene lost 3 bases, with 6 bases spanning the gap. Patients aged 18 to 65 with hyperthyroidism were newly diagnosed, with duration under 2 months. Orbital computed tomography, thyroid ultrasound, serum thyroxine and TRAb, and clinical symptoms together informed the diagnoses. PBMCs were obtained from approximately 10 ml fresh peripheral blood. The source material, RNA transcripts, was used to amplify TCR beta CDR3 regions. TCR CDR3 underwent first-round RT-PCR with the HTBI primer set. TCRdb used MiXCR to reprocess the multiplex PCR reads, holding one entry per CDR3 protein. Among fewer than 600,000 distinct CDR3 sequences listed, less than 15% were seen once. This clonotype was detected many times.

Material for sequencing was blood. V is TRBV2 and J is TRBJ2-2; D remains ambiguous. This TCR came from a woman aged 40 to 49 with Graves' hyperthyroidism. This chain's CDR3 is CASKLDTGELFF. The CDR3 DNA follows: TGTGCCAGCAAGCTTGACACCGGGGAGCTGTTTTTT.